The 7 T cell receptor beta chains below all came from one sample that was sequenced in a study of CD8 T cells in Susac syndrome. The RNA, roughly 0.5 to 1 ug, was put through reverse transcription using random hexamers. TCRdb itself ran the immunoSEQ multiplex PCR reads through MiXCR, one entry per CDR3 protein. The profile covers hundreds of thousands of distinct CDR3 sequences, with 95% appearing a single time and 0.08% to 0.095% taken by the ten largest. Input material: CD4+ T cells from PBMCs. These receptors were collected from a human donor with multiple sclerosis.

This chain connects TRBV28 to TRBJ2-1, with D unclear. V shed 3 bases and J shed 9 bases, with 6 bases lying between them. Germline V gives CDR1 MDHEN, CDR2 SYDVKM. The CDR3 is made up of 11 amino acids. The CDR3, as DNA: TGTGCCAGCAGTTTGAGTGGTGAGCAGTTCTTC. This gives the protein CASSLSGEQFF.

The chain has TRBV30 and TRBJ2-7; D ambiguous. This CDR3 has 12 residues. Trimming removed 0 bases from V and 4 bases from J, with 7 bases in between. The V gene's germline CDR1 is GTSNPN and CDR2 SVGIG (reference sequence). The CDR3 DNA follows: TGTGCCTGGAGTGTAGGAGTGTACGAGCAGTACTTC. Translated, it gives CAWSVGVYEQYF.

This sequence joins TRBV2 and TRBJ1-5; no firm D call. The ends were cut back, 8 bases at V and 5 bases at J, with 19 bases in the middle. The germline V gene encodes CDR1 SNHLY and CDR2 FYNNEI. CDR3 size: 15 residues. CDR3 coding DNA: TGTGCCAGCGGCGAGATTCAAAGGCTTGATCAGCCCCAGCATTTT. Protein: CASGEIQRLDQPQHF.

The V call is TRBV7-2, the J call TRBJ2-3; a weak D match, TRBD1 (5 bases). With 0 bases removed from V and 1 base from J, the gap between germline ends came to 14 bases. Germline V CDR1 and CDR2: SGHTA, FQGNSA. CDR3 length equals 17 residues. The CDR3 sequence is CASSLAKGATGTDTQYF. CDR3 nucleotides: TGTGCCAGCAGCTTAGCAAAAGGGGCTACCGGCACAGATACGCAGTATTTT.

The genes are TRBV28 and TRBJ2-7; D remains unclear. V was shortened by 7 bases and J by 4 bases, with 11 bases between the two germline ends. This CDR3 is 12 amino acids long. Germline V gene data show CDR1 as MDHEN and CDR2 as SYDVKM. CDR3 DNA sequence: TGTGCCAGCACACGGCGGCCGTACGAGCAGTACTTC. Protein sequence: CASTRRPYEQYF.

This chain links TRBV7-9 with TRBJ2-1; possibly TRBD1 for D (6 bases). V gave up 5 bases and J gave up 2 bases, with 10 bases separating them. Germline V CDR1 and CDR2: SEHNR, FQNEAQ (reference sequence). CDR3 length equals 14 residues. CDR3 in amino acids: CASSPRQAYNEQFF. The CDR3 nucleotides read TGTGCCAGCAGCCCACGACAGGCCTACAATGAGCAGTTCTTC.

The chain carries TRBV25-1 and TRBJ2-6; D is uncertain. Looked up from germline, CDR1 is MGHDK and CDR2 is SYGVNS. The CDR3 covers 14 residues. Trimming left V 7 bases short and J 2 bases short, with 9 bases between. CDR3 bases: TGTGCCAGCACTGGAAAGGCTGGGGCCAACGTCCTGACTTTC. The encoded protein is CASTGKAGANVLTF.